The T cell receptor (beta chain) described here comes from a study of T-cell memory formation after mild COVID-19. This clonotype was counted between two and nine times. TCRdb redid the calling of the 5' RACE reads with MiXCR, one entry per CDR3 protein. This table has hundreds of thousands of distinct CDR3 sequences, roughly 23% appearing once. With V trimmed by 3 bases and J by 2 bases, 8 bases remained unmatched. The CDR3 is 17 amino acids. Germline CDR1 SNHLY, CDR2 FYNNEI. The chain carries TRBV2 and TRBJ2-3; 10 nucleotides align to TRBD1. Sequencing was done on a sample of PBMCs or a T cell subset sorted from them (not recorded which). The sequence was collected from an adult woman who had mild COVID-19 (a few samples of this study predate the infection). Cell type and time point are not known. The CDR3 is CASSEGQGFWNTDTQYF. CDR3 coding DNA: TGTGCCAGCAGTGAGGGACAGGGGTTTTGGAACACAGATACGCAGTATTTT.